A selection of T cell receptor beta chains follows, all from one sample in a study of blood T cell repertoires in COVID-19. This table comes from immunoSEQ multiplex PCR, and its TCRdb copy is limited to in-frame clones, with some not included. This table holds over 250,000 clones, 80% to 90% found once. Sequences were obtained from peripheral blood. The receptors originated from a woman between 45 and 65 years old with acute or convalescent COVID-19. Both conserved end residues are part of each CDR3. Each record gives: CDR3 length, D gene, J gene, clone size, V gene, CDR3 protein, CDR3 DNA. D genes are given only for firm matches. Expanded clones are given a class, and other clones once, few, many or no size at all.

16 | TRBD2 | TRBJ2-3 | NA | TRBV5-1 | CASSLELAGGVDTQYF | TGCGCCAGCAGCTTGGAACTAGCGGGAGGGGTAGATACGCAGTATTTT
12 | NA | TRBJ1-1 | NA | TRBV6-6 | CASSLLQSEAFF | TGTGCCAGCAGTCTCCTTCAGTCTGAAGCTTTCTTT
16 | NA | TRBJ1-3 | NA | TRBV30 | CAWSDPGKLSGNTIYF | TGTGCCTGGAGTGACCCAGGAAAGCTCTCTGGAAACACCATATATTTT
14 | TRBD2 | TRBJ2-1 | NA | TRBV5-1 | CASSLGSGDNEQFF | TGCGCCAGCAGCTTGGGTAGCGGGGACAATGAGCAGTTCTTC
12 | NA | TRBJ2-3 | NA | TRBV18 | CASSPTGDTQYF | TGTGCCAGCTCACCGACAGGAGATACGCAGTATTTT
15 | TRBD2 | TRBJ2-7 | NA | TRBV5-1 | CASSLALAGGSEQYF | TGCGCCAGCAGCTTGGCACTAGCGGGAGGTAGCGAGCAGTACTTC
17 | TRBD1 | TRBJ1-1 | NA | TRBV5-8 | CASSFLRQGISDTEAFF | TGTGCCAGCAGCTTTCTCAGACAGGGAATATCCGACACTGAAGCTTTCTTT
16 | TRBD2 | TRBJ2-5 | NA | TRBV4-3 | CASSQRGLAGGETQYF | TGCGCCAGCAGCCAACGAGGACTAGCGGGAGGAGAGACCCAGTACTTC
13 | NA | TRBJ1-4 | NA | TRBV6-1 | CASSEVVNEKLFF | TGTGCCAGCAGTGAAGTAGTAAATGAAAAACTGTTTTTT
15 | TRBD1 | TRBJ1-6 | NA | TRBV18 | CASSPWDRGNSPLHF | TGTGCCAGCTCACCATGGGACAGGGGTAACTCACCCCTCCACTTT
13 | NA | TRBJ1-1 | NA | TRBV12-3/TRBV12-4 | CASRTGLGTEAFF | TGTGCCAGCAGAACAGGGTTGGGCACTGAAGCTTTCTTT
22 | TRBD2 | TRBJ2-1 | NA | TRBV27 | CASSPKGLAGGLLLAPIYEQFF | TGTGCCAGCAGTCCTAAGGGCCTAGCGGGAGGGTTATTGTTAGCTCCTATCTATGAGCAGTTCTTC
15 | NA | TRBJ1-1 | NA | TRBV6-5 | CASSPRGGRSTEAFF | TGTGCCAGCAGTCCCCGGGGGGGGCGTAGTACTGAAGCTTTCTTT
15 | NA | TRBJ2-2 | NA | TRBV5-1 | CASSTGTPNTGELFF | TGCGCCAGCAGTACGGGGACTCCGAACACCGGGGAGCTGTTTTTT
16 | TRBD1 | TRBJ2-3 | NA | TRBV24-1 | CATSDPGQGGTDTQYF | TGTGCCACCAGTGACCCCGGACAGGGTGGAACAGATACGCAGTATTTT
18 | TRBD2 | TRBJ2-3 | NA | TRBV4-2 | CASSQVSLAGENTDTQYF | TGTGCCAGCAGCCAAGTCAGTCTAGCGGGAGAGAACACAGATACGCAGTATTTT
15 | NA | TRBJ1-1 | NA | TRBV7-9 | CASRGTGLRTTEAFF | TGTGCCAGCAGAGGAACAGGGTTGAGGACCACTGAAGCTTTCTTT
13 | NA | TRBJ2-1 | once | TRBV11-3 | CASSFQAYNEQFF | TGTGCCAGCAGCTTTCAGGCCTACAATGAGCAGTTCTTC
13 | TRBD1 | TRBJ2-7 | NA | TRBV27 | CASSRQGSYEQYF | TGTGCCAGCAGTCGACAGGGCTCCTACGAGCAGTACTTC
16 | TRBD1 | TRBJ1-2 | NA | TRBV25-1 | CASSELDPDRGYGYTF | TGTGCCAGCAGTGAACTCGATCCGGACAGGGGTTATGGCTACACCTTC
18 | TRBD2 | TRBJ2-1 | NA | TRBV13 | CASSSPPGGSRAYNEQFF | TGTGCCAGCAGCTCCCCGCCTGGCGGGAGTCGGGCCTACAATGAGCAGTTCTTC
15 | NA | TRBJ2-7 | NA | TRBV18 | CASSFSAGTSYEQYF | TGTGCCAGCTCATTTTCCGCGGGAACCTCCTACGAGCAGTACTTC